This T cell receptor (beta chain) was recorded in a study of OX40 agonist ivuxolimab in advanced cancers. Germline CDR1 and CDR2: WNHNN and SYGVQD (reference sequence). V lost 8 bases and J lost 6; bases outside the gene matches: 6. The CDR3 sequence is 12 residues long. Produced via immunoSEQ multiplex PCR; TCRdb's table is partial and in-frame only. Here the sample spans approximately 47,000 clones, 80% to 90% being singletons. The sequencing here drew on CD4+ or CD8+ T cells sorted from blood, taken in a trial of the OX40 agonist ivuxolimab. This receptor was obtained from an adult with an advanced solid tumor such as melanoma, head and neck, liver or kidney cancer. The genes are TRBV10-1 and TRBJ1-2; TRBD1 agrees at 7 bases. The CDR3 DNA follows: TGCGCCAGCGACAGGGAACGGAATGGCTACACCTTC. Translated: CASDRERNGYTF.